This T cell receptor beta chain was documented in a study of neurological immune-mediated disorders. CDR1 DFQATT and CDR2 SNEGSKA come from the germline V gene (reference sequence). Trimming took 0 bases from V and 4 from J, leaving 12 bases between them. This CDR3 comprises 14 residues. This clonotype was seen repeatedly, ten times or more. TCRdb itself ran the 5' RACE reads through MiXCR, one entry per CDR3 protein. This sample has 55,000 to 70,000 distinct CDR3 sequences, with less than 4% found just once. The specimen sequenced was PBMCs. J is TRBJ1-1 and V is TRBV20-1; D is perhaps TRBD1 (5 bases). The clonotype was recovered from a man aged 25 to 40 with multiple sclerosis. CDR3 DNA: TGCAGTGCTAGAGACCCAGGGAATACCACTGAAGCTTTCTTT. Translating it yields CSARDPGNTTEAFF.